These T cell receptor beta chains were read from a single sample in a study of shared clonotypes between healthy human individuals. TCRdb's table, derived via immunoSEQ multiplex PCR, lists solely in-frame clones and lacks some. The top ten clones hold around 0.12% of a sample with more than 500,000 clones, approximately 95% of them seen once. The sequencing sample was made of naive CD8+ T cells sorted from blood. All receptors derive from a woman in her 30s in good health. The CDR3 runs from the conserved cysteine through the conserved F or W. Each record gives: V gene, clone size, J gene, CDR3 protein. Size is omitted from some rows. Given values are once, few, many or a class for expanded clones.

v_gene: TRBV30; abundance: -; j_gene: TRBJ2-7; CDR3aa: CAWRRETEQYF
v_gene: TRBV4-2; abundance: -; j_gene: TRBJ2-7; CDR3aa: CASSQELAGGYEQYF
v_gene: TRBV5-4; abundance: -; j_gene: TRBJ2-7; CDR3aa: CASSPGTGGYEQYF
v_gene: TRBV5-6; abundance: -; j_gene: TRBJ1-1; CDR3aa: CASSLERGLWTEAFF
v_gene: TRBV11-2; abundance: -; j_gene: TRBJ2-7; CDR3aa: CASTFSTVLPEQYF
v_gene: TRBV19; abundance: -; j_gene: TRBJ2-6; CDR3aa: CASSSPQRDSISGANVLTF
v_gene: TRBV19; abundance: once; j_gene: TRBJ1-5; CDR3aa: CASSWFFVGFMSNQPQHF
v_gene: TRBV28; abundance: -; j_gene: TRBJ1-1; CDR3aa: CASSLWTEAFF
v_gene: TRBV7-2; abundance: once; j_gene: TRBJ2-3; CDR3aa: CASSLGVDTQYF
v_gene: TRBV15; abundance: -; j_gene: -; CDR3aa: CATSRAAPGPVYEQYF
v_gene: TRBV4-1; abundance: -; j_gene: TRBJ1-1; CDR3aa: CASSQGKGVNTEAFF
v_gene: TRBV5-5; abundance: -; j_gene: TRBJ2-7; CDR3aa: CASSLSWVYEQYF
v_gene: TRBV5-4; abundance: -; j_gene: TRBJ1-1; CDR3aa: CASSLASEEIPMNTEAFF
v_gene: TRBV2; abundance: -; j_gene: TRBJ2-3; CDR3aa: CASSGGDYSIIAHTQYF
v_gene: TRBV27; abundance: -; j_gene: TRBJ2-1; CDR3aa: CASSFTLAGVVEQFF
v_gene: TRBV27; abundance: -; j_gene: TRBJ2-1; CDR3aa: CASKGTANNEQFF
v_gene: TRBV28; abundance: few; j_gene: TRBJ2-2; CDR3aa: CASSRDINTGELFF